The present entry profiles one TCR beta chain with its context. The sample belongs to a study of PD-L1 blockade in urothelial cancer. Study-wide background: Most of the 29 patients were men who had bladder-origin urothelial cancer. The analyses of blood took place 3 weeks (second dose) and 6 weeks after treatment start. T cell content in blood samples showed a median of around 150,000.

Time point in this sample: peripheral blood 6 weeks after treatment start. The number of samples from each patient was between 1 and 8, taken pretreatment and on-treatment. Germline loops: CDR1 MDHEN, CDR2 SYDVKM. Trimming took 6 bases from V and 3 from J, leaving 18 bases between them. The CDR3 has 16 amino acids. The protocol was immunoSEQ multiplex PCR, while the TCRdb copy is restricted to in-frame clones and leaves out a portion. The sample holds about 130,000 clones; 86% are singletons and the top ten take 2.4%. This TCR derives from a man between 50 and 59 years old with urothelial cancer. This chain links TRBV28 with TRBJ2-1; TRBD1 is a possible D gene (5 bases). The sample in question was PBMCs, obtained around atezolizumab (anti-PD-L1) treatment. DNA of the CDR3: TGTGCCAGCAGAATGGGTAATAAAGGGGTCTACAATGAGCAGTTCTTC. This sequence encodes CASRMGNKGVYNEQFF.